The clone carrying this TCR beta chain was observed once. Authors' analysis steps: Reference gene primer amplification gave estimated nucleated cell counts. Assay: immunoSEQ multiplex PCR; the TCRdb copy retains only in-frame clones and omits some. V and J calls and clone size are copied from that table; D and trimming were computed from the DNA. This sample has 300,000 to 400,000 clones, with 85% found just once. The V end was cut by 5 bases, the J end by 6 bases, with 10 bases between. Per germline, CDR1 SGHNT and CDR2 YENEEA. The CDR3 consists of 13 residues. This sample is drawn from a study of blood T cell repertoires in COVID-19. Study overall: Spain, Italy and the United States supplied samples that represented acute and convalescent COVID-19. PBMCs, B-cell-depleted T cells, or T cells provided the cDNA or gDNA that made up the material.

The sequencing sample was made of peripheral blood. The clonotype originates from a human donor in a cohort sampled during active COVID-19. This chain uses TRBV11-3 with TRBJ2-2; D is ambiguous. Here the CDR3 DNA reads TGTGCCAGCAGCATAACTGGAGCCGGGGAGCTGTTTTTT. It encodes CASSITGAGELFF.